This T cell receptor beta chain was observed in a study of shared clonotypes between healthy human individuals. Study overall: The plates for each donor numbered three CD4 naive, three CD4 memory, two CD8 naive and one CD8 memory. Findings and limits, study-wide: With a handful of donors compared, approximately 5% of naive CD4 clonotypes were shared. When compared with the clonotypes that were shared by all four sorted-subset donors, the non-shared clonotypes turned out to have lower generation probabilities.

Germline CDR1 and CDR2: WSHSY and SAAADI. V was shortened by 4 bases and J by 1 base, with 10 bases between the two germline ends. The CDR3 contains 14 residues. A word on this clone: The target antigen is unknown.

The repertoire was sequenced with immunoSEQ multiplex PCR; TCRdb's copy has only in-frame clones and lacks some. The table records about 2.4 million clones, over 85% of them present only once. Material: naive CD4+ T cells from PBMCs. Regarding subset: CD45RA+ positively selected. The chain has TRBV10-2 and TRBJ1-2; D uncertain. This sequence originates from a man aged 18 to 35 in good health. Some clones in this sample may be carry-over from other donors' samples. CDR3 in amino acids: CASSGAEINYGYTF. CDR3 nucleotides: TGCGCCAGCAGTGGGGCAGAAATTAACTATGGCTACACCTTC.